Shown below are 20 T cell receptor beta chains from a single sample sequenced in a study of shared clonotypes between healthy human individuals. Data came from immunoSEQ multiplex PCR; TCRdb stores just in-frame clones and leaves some out. The table has fewer than 2.5 million clones, approximately 94% seen once. The specimen sequenced was naive CD4+ T cells from PBMCs. Specified subset: CD45RA+ positively selected. The receptors were sampled from a man younger than 35 in good health. Some clones in this sample may be carry-over from other donors' samples.

The chain joins TRBV11-3 to TRBJ2-2; D perhaps matches TRBD1 (5 bases). This CDR3 has 14 residues. The V gene lost 3 bases and the J gene lost 5 bases, with 10 bases spanning the gap. CDR1 SGHNT and CDR2 YENEEA come from the germline V gene. The CDR3 DNA reads TGTGCCAGCAGCTTCACAAAGGGGACCGGGGAGCTGTTTTTT. As protein: CASSFTKGTGELFF.

J is TRBJ2-3 and V is TRBV28; 12 positions agree with TRBD2. This CDR3 is 15 amino acids long. Looked up from germline, CDR1 is MDHEN and CDR2 is SYDVKM. The V and J ends lost 5 bases and 5 bases, in that order; junction bases with no gene match: 5. In DNA, the CDR3 is TGTGCCAGCAGTAAGACTAGCGGGAGAGGAGATACGCAGTATTTT. Amino acid sequence: CASSKTSGRGDTQYF.

This chain links TRBV9 with TRBJ2-1; perhaps TRBD1 as D (7 bases). The germline CDR1 and CDR2 sequences are SGDLS and YYNGEE. Trimming shortened V by 0 bases and J by 5 bases, and 12 bases separated the two germline ends. CDR3 length: 15 amino acids. DNA of the CDR3: TGTGCCAGCAGCGTAGCTATCAGGGGGGACAATGAGCAGTTCTTC. As protein: CASSVAIRGDNEQFF.

The genes are TRBV2 and TRBJ2-2; possibly TRBD1 for D (5 bases). Germline V lookup: CDR1 SNHLY, CDR2 FYNNEI. There are 14 residues in the CDR3. With 6 bases removed from V and 1 base from J, the gap between germline ends came to 9 bases. In DNA form, the CDR3 reads TGTGCCAGCAGGGCAGGGCAGAACACCGGGGAGCTGTTTTTT. Translation: CASRAGQNTGELFF.

The chain uses TRBV2 and TRBJ1-2; D is possibly TRBD1 (5 bases). Trimming left V 8 bases short and J 2 bases short, with 15 bases between. CDR1 SNHLY and CDR2 FYNNEI come from the germline V gene. The CDR3 loop spans 14 amino acids. CDR3 DNA sequence: TGTGCCAGCGGGAGAAATCAGGGAAACTATGGCTACACCTTC. It is translated as CASGRNQGNYGYTF. The full variable domain, rest sourced from reference TRBV2 and TRBJ1-2, is EPEVTQTPSHQVTQMGQEVILRCVPISNHLYFYWYRQILGQKVEFLVSFYNNEISEKSEIFDDQFSVERPDGSNFTLKIRSTKLEDSAMYFCASGRNQGNYGYTFGSGTRLTVV.

The chain joins TRBV2 to TRBJ2-7; the D gene is possibly TRBD1 (6 bases). The germline gives CDR1 SNHLY, CDR2 FYNNEI. This CDR3 has 12 amino acids. V was pared by 6 bases and J by 11 bases, with 17 bases between. CDR3 nucleotide sequence: TGTGCCAGCAGCCAACTGGGACAATTGGAGTACTTC. This codes for CASSQLGQLEYF.

In this sample, this clone turned up once. The chain is built from TRBV18 and TRBJ1-2, with 9 bases matching TRBD1. The CDR3 length is 15 residues. Germline V gene sequence: CDR1 KGHSH, CDR2 LQKENI. The J segment lost 2 bases and the V segment lost 0 bases, leaving 1 base of the junction unmatched. DNA of the CDR3: TGTGCCAGCTCACCACCGACAGGGGGAAACTATGGCTACACCTTC. Protein product: CASSPPTGGNYGYTF.

The chain couples TRBV5-1 to TRBJ2-7; D tentatively reads TRBD1 or TRBD2 (6 bases each). CDR1 and CDR2 from the germline V gene are SGHRS and YFSETQ. The CDR3 has 17 residues. Trimming pared 0 bases from V and 0 bases from J, leaving 16 bases between. This CDR3 is CASSLGGADSSSYEQYF. The CDR3, as DNA: TGCGCCAGCAGCTTGGGGGGGGCGGACTCAAGCTCCTACGAGCAGTACTTC.

The J gene is TRBJ1-5, the V gene TRBV2; D is undetermined. CDR1 and CDR2 from the germline V gene are SNHLY and FYNNEI. Trimming shortened V by 3 bases and J by 0 bases, and 6 bases separated the two germline ends. The length of the CDR3 is 14 residues. The CDR3 DNA follows: TGTGCCAGCAGTGACAAGCATAGCAATCAGCCCCAGCATTTT. Translation: CASSDKHSNQPQHF. The whole variable domain, remainder taken from reference TRBV2 and TRBJ1-5, is EPEVTQTPSHQVTQMGQEVILRCVPISNHLYFYWYRQILGQKVEFLVSFYNNEISEKSEIFDDQFSVERPDGSNFTLKIRSTKLEDSAMYFCASSDKHSNQPQHFGDGTRLSIL.

This sequence joins TRBV5-1 and TRBJ2-7; D possibly corresponds to TRBD1 (5 bases). CDR3 size: 15 residues. CDR1 is SGHRS and CDR2 is YFSETQ in the germline V gene. Trimming took 5 bases from V and 4 from J, leaving 19 bases between them. CDR3: CASSWLGQREYEQYF. The CDR3 DNA reads TGCGCCAGCAGTTGGCTGGGGCAGAGAGAGTACGAGCAGTACTTC.

The rearrangement joins TRBV7-6 to TRBJ1-1; 10 nucleotides align to TRBD1. CDR1 SGHVS and CDR2 FNYEAQ come from the germline V gene. The V gene end was trimmed by 5 bases and the J gene end by 5 bases; junction bases not matched to a gene: 17. The CDR3 has 18 residues. The CDR3 sequence: CASSKKGTGDGWLTEAFF. Here the CDR3 DNA reads TGTGCCAGCAGCAAAAAAGGGACAGGGGATGGATGGTTGACTGAAGCTTTCTTT.

The J gene is TRBJ2-5, the V gene TRBV11-3; tentatively, D is TRBD1 (7 bases). The germline gives CDR1 SGHNT, CDR2 YENEEA. Trimming stripped 5 bases from V and 7 bases from J, with 11 bases between. This CDR3 spans 12 amino acids. The CDR3 coding sequence is TGTGCCAGCAGCCCAGGGGGAGGGACCCAGTACTTC. It encodes CASSPGGGTQYF.

This clone was detected only once. Other DNA sequences in this specimen translate into the identical CDR3. The V gene is TRBV5-1, the J gene TRBJ2-7; 7 nucleotides match TRBD1. The germline CDR1 and CDR2 sequences are SGHRS and YFSETQ. This CDR3 is built from 12 residues. Germline trimming cut 4 bases from V and 6 bases from J; bases unmatched to any gene: 4. The CDR3 nucleotides are TGCGCCAGCAGCCTTACAGGGGTCGAGCAGTACTTC. This gives the protein CASSLTGVEQYF.

The rearrangement uses TRBV10-3 and TRBJ2-1; maybe TRBD2 (6 bases). There are 15 residues in the CDR3. Looked up from germline, CDR1 is ENHRY and CDR2 is SYGVKD. The V and J ends lost 3 bases and 0 bases respectively, with 9 bases between them. The CDR3 spells CAISDAGSSYNEQFF. CDR3 DNA sequence: TGTGCCATCAGTGATGCGGGGAGCTCCTACAATGAGCAGTTCTTC.

The chain links TRBV27 to TRBJ2-7; 10 bases agree with TRBD2. In germline, CDR1 is MNHEY, CDR2 SMNVEV (reference sequence). This CDR3 contains 19 residues. With V trimmed by 7 bases and J by 0 bases, 18 bases remained unmatched. The CDR3 reads CASMGPGTSDAKTSYEQYF. The CDR3 DNA reads TGTGCCAGCATGGGCCCCGGGACTAGCGACGCGAAAACCTCCTACGAGCAGTACTTC.

J is TRBJ1-2 and V is TRBV29-1, with D tentatively TRBD1 (5 bases). Germline CDR1 is SQVTM and CDR2 is ANQGSEA. Between the trimmed V and J ends, which lost 7 bases and 0 bases, there was a span of 15 bases. This CDR3 contains 14 residues. CDR3 in amino acids: CSAGDPEANYGYTF. CDR3 in DNA: TGCAGCGCTGGGGACCCCGAAGCTAACTATGGCTACACCTTC.

CDR3 amino acids: CASSLAGVETDTQYF. The CDR3 DNA is TGCGCCAGCAGCTTAGCGGGAGTGGAGACAGATACGCAGTATTTT. The chain links TRBV5-1 to TRBJ2-3; 8 bases agree with TRBD2. The CDR3 spans 15 residues. Germline V gene lookup returns CDR1 SGHRS and CDR2 YFSETQ. J lost 3 bases, V lost 2 bases, and 5 bases had no gene match. The full variable domain, its missing parts supplied by reference TRBV5-1 and TRBJ2-3, is KAGVTQTPRYLIKTRGQQVTLSCSPISGHRSVSWYQQTPGQGLQFLFEYFSETQRNKGNFPGRFSGRQFSNSRSEMNVSTLELGDSALYLCASSLAGVETDTQYFGPGTRLTVL.

The V call is TRBV27, the J call TRBJ2-5, with D perhaps matching TRBD1 or TRBD2 (5 bases each). V gave up 5 bases and J gave up 9 bases, with 10 bases separating them. This CDR3 spans 11 amino acids. Germline CDR1 MNHEY, CDR2 SMNVEV (reference sequence). The chain's CDR3 is CASSDPGPQYF. The DNA of the CDR3 is TGTGCCAGCAGTGATCCGGGACCCCAGTACTTC.

V gene TRBV6-1 combines with J gene TRBJ1-1, with a tentative D call TRBD1 (5 bases). There are 13 residues in the CDR3. Germline V gene sequence: CDR1 MNHNS, CDR2 SASEGT. With 6 bases removed from V and 1 base from J, the gap between germline ends came to 9 bases. The CDR3 DNA reads as TGTGCCAGCAGCGAACAGGCGAACACTGAAGCTTTCTTT. Its protein product is CASSEQANTEAFF.

In DNA form, the CDR3 reads TGCAGCGCCAGACAGGGTGGGGACGAGCAGTACTTC. It translates to CSARQGGDEQYF. V is TRBV29-1 and J is TRBJ2-7; the match to TRBD1 covers 7 bases. The trim removed 7 bases at V and 5 bases at J, leaving 8 bases unmatched. The germline gives CDR1 SQVTM, CDR2 ANQGSEA. This CDR3 contains 12 residues.